This T cell receptor (beta chain) was recorded in a study of CD8 T cells in ankylosing spondylitis. Study-level points and caveats: Ankylosing spondylitis blood seemed to carry a telltale TCR beta motif made of fewer than ten highly homologous variants.

This clonotype was counted many times. Antigen specificity is unknown. A single record per CDR3 protein comes from TCRdb applying MiXCR to the 5' RACE reads. The sample yields 40,000 to 50,000 distinct CDR3 sequences, under 4.5% seen once. CDR1 is SGDLS and CDR2 is YYNGEE in the germline V gene. Trimming at V came to 3 bases and at J to 0 bases, leaving 1 base not matched to a gene. The CDR3 is 15 amino acids. The rearrangement joins TRBV9 to TRBJ2-7, with 12 positions matching TRBD2. The sequenced sample consisted of blood, either unsorted or a sorted T cell fraction (not recorded which). This TCR was recovered from a female donor with ankylosing spondylitis or in good health (not recorded which). In DNA form, the CDR3 reads TGTGCCAGCAGCGGGGGACTAGCGGGCTCCTACGAGCAGTACTTC. Translating gives CASSGGLAGSYEQYF.